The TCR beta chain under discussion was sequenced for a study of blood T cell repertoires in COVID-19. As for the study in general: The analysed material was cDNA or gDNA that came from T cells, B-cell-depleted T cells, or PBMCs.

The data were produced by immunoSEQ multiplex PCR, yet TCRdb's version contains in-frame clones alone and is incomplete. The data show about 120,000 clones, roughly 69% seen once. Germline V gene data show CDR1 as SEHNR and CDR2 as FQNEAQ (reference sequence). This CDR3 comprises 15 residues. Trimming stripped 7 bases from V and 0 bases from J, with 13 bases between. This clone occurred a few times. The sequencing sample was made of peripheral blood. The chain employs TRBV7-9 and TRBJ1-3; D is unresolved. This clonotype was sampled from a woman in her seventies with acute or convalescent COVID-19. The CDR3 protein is CASTGGPNSGNTIYF. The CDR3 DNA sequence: TGTGCCAGCACGGGAGGGCCGAACTCTGGAAACACCATATATTTT.